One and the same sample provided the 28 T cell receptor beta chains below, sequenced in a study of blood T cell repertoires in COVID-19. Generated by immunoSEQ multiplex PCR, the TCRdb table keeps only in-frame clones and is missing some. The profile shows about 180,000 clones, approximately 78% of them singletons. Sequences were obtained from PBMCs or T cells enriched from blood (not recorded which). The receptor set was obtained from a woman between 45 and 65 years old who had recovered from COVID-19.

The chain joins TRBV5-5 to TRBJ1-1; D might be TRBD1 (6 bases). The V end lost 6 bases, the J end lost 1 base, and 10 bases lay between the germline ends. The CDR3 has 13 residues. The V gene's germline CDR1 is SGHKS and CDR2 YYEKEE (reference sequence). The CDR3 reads CASKRTENTEAFF. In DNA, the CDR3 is TGTGCCAGCAAACGGACAGAGAACACTGAAGCTTTCTTT.

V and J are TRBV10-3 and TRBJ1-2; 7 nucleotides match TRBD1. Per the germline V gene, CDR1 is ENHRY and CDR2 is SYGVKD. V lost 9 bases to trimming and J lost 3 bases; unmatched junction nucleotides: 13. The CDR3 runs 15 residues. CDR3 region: CAISIDRAQDYGYTF. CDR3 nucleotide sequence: TGTGCCATTTCCATTGACAGGGCCCAGGACTATGGCTACACCTTC.

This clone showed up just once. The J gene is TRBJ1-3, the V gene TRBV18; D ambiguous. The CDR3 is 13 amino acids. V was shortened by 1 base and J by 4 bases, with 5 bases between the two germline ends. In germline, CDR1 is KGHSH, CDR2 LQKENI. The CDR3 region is CASSPLQGNTIYF. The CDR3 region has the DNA TGTGCCAGCTCACCACTACAAGGAAACACCATATATTTT.

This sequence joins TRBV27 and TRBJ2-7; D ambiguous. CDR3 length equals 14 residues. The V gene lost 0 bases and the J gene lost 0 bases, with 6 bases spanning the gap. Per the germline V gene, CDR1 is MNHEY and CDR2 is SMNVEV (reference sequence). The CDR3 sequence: CASSLSLLSYEQYF. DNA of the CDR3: TGTGCCAGCAGTTTATCCCTCCTCTCCTACGAGCAGTACTTC.

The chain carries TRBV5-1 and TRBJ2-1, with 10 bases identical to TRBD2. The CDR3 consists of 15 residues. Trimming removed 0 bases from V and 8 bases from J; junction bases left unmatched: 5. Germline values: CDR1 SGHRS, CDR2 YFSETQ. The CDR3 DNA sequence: TGCGCCAGCAGCTTGGCGGGACTAGCGTTCGATGAGCAGTTCTTC. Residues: CASSLAGLAFDEQFF.

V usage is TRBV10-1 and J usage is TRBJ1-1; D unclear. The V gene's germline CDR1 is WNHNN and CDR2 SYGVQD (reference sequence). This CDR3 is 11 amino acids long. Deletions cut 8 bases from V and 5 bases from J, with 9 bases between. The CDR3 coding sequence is TGCGCCAGCGTGACGGGGACTGAAGCTTTCTTT. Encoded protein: CASVTGTEAFF.

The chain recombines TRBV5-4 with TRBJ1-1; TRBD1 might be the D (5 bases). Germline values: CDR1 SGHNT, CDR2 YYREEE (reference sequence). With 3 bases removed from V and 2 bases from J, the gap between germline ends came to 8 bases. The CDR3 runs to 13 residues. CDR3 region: CASSSTVNTEAFF. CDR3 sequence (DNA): TGTGCCAGCAGCTCGACAGTTAACACTGAAGCTTTCTTT.

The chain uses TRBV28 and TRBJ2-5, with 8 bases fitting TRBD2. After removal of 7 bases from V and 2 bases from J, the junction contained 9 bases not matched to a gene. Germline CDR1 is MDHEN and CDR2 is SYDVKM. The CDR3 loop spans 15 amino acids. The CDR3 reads CASTFGRLAQETQYF. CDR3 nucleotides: TGTGCCAGCACATTCGGCCGACTAGCGCAAGAGACCCAGTACTTC.

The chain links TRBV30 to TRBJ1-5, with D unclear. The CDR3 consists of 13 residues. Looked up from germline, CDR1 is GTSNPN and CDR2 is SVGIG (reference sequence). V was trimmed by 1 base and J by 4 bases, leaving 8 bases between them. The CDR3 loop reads CAWSAPGNQPQHF. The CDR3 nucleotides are TGTGCCTGGAGTGCCCCGGGGAATCAGCCCCAGCATTTT.

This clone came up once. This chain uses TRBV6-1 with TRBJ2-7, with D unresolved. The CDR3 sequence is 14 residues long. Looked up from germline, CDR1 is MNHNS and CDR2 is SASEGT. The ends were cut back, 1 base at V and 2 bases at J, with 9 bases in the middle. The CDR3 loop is CASSEGNLAYEQYF. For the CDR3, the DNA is TGTGCCAGCAGTGAAGGAAACTTAGCCTACGAGCAGTACTTC.

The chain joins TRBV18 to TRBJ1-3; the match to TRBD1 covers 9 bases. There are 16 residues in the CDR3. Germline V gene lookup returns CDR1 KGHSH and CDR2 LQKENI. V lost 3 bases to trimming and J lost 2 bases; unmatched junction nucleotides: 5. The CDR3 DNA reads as TGTGCCAGCTCACCCTGGGACAGGGCCCCTGGAAACACCATATATTTT. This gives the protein CASSPWDRAPGNTIYF.

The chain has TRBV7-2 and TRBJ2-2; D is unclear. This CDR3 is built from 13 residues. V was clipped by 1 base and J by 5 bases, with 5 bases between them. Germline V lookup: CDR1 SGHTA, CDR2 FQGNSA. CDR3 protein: CASSLERTGELFF. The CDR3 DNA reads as TGTGCCAGCAGCTTAGAGAGAACCGGGGAGCTGTTTTTT.

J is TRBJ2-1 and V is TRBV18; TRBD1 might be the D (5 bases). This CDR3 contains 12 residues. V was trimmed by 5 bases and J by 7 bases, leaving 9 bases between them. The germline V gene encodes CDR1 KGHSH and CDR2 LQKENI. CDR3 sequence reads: CASSFRVNEQFF. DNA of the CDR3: TGTGCCAGCTCATTCAGGGTGAATGAGCAGTTCTTC.

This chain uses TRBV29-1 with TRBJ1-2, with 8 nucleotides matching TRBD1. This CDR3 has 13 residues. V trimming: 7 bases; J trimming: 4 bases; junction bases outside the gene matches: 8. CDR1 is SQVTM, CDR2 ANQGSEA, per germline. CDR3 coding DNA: TGCAGCGCAACTGGACAGGGAGCCTATGGCTACACCTTC. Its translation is CSATGQGAYGYTF.

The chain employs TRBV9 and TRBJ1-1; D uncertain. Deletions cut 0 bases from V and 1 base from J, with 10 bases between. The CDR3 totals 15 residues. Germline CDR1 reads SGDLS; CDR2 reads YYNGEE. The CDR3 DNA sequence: TGTGCCAGCAGCGTAGGCAGCGTCAGGAACACTGAAGCTTTCTTT. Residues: CASSVGSVRNTEAFF.

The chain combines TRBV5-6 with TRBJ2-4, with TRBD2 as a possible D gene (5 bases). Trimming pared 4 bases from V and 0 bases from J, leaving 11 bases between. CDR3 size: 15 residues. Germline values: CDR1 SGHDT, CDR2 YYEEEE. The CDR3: CASSPGSLAKNIQYF. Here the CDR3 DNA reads TGTGCCAGCAGCCCGGGGAGTTTAGCCAAAAACATTCAGTACTTC.

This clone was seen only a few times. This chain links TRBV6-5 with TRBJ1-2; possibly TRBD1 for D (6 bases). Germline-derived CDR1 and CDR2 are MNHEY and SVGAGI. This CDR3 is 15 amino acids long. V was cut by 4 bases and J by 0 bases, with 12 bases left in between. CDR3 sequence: CASSSWTVPNYGYTF. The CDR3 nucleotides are TGTGCCAGCAGTTCATGGACAGTTCCTAACTATGGCTACACCTTC.

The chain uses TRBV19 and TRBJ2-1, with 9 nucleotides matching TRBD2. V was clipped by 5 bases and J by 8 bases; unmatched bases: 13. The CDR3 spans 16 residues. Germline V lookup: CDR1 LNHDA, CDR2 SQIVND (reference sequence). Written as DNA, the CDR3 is TGTGCCAGTAGTCCCTATCGCGGGAGGGTTAACGATGAGCAGTTCTTC. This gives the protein CASSPYRGRVNDEQFF. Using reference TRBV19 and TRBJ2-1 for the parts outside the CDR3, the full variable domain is DGGITQSPKYLFRKEGQNVTLSCEQNLNHDAMYWYRQDPGQGLRLIYYSQIVNDFQKGDIAEGYSVSREKKESFPLTVTSAQKNPTAFYLCASSPYRGRVNDEQFFGPGTRLTVL.

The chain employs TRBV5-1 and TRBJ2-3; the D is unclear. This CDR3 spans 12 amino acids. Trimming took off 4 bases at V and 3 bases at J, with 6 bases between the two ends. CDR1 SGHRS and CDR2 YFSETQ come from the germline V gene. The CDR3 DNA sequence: TGCGCCAGCAGCACACAGACAGATACGCAGTATTTT. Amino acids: CASSTQTDTQYF.

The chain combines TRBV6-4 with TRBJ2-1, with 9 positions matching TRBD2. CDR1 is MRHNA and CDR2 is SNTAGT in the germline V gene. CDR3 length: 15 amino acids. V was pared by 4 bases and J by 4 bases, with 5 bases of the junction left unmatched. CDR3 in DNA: TGTGCCAGCAGTGTAATAGCGGGAGCTTACAATGAGCAGTTCTTC. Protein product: CASSVIAGAYNEQFF.

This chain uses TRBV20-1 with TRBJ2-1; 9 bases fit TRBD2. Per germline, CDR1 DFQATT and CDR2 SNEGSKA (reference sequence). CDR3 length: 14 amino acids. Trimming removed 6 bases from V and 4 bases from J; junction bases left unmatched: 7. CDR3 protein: CSASSGSGYNEQFF. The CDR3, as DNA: TGCAGTGCCAGTAGCGGGAGCGGATACAATGAGCAGTTCTTC.

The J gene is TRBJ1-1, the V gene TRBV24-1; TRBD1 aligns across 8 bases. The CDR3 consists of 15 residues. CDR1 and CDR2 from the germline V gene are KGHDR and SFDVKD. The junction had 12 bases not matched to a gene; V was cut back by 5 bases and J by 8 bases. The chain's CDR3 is CATSVGTGRGKEAFF. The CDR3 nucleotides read TGTGCCACCAGTGTGGGGACAGGAAGAGGGAAAGAAGCTTTCTTT.

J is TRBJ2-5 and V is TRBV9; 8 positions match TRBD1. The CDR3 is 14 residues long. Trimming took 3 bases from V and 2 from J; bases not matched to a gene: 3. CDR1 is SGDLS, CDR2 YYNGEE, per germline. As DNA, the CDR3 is TGTGCCAGCAGCGCTCACAGGGGGCAAGAGACCCAGTACTTC. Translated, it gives CASSAHRGQETQYF.

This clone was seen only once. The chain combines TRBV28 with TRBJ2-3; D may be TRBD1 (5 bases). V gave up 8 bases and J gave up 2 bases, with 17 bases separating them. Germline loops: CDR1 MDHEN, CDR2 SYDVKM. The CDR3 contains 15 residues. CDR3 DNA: TGTGCCAGCCCCTCGAACCCGACAGACACAGATACGCAGTATTTT. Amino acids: CASPSNPTDTDTQYF.

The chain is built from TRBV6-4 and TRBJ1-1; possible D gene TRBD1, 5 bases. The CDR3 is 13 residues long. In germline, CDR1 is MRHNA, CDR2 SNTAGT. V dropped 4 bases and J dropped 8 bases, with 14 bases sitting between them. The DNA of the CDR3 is TGTGCCAGCAGTGGAGGGCTGGGGGGAGAAGCTTTCTTT. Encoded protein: CASSGGLGGEAFF.

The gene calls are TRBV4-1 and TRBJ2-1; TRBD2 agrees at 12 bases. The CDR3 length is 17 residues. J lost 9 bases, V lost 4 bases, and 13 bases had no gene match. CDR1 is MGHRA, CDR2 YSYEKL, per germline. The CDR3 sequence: CASSRLPSSGRAPEQFF. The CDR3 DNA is TGCGCCAGCAGCCGCCTCCCCTCTAGCGGGAGGGCTCCTGAGCAGTTCTTC.

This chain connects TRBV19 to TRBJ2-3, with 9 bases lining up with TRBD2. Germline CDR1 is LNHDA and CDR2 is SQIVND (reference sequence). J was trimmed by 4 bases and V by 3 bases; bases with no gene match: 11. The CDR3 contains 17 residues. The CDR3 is CASSIKVGSGRPDTQYF. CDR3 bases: TGTGCCAGTAGTATTAAGGTCGGTAGCGGGAGACCAGATACGCAGTATTTT.

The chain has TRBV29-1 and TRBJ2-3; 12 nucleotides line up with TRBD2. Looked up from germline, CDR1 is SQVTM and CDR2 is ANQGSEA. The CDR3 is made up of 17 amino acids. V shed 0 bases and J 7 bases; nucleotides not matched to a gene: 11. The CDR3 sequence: CSVEDELTSGRWNTQYF. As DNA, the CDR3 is TGCAGCGTTGAAGATGAACTGACTAGCGGGAGATGGAATACGCAGTATTTT.